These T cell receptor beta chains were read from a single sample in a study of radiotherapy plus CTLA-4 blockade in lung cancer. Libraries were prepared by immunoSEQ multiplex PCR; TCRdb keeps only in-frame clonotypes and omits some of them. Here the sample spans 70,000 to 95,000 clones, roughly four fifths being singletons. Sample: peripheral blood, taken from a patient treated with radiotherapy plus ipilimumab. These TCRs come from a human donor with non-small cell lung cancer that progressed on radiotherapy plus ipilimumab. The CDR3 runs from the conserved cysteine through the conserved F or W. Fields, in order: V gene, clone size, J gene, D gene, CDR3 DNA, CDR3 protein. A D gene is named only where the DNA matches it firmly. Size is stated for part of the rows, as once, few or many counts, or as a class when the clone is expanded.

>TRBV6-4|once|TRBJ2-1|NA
TGTGCCAGCAGCCGGGACATAACCTACAATGAGCAGTTCTTC
CASSRDITYNEQFF
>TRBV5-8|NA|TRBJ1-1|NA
TGTGCCAGCAGTCCGAATTACAACACTGAAGCTTTCTTT
CASSPNYNTEAFF
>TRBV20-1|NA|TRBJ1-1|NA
TGCAGTGCTGAGGATCTCACTGAAGCTTTCTTT
CSAEDLTEAFF
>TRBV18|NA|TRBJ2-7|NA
TGTGCCAGCTCACCACGACGGCTTAGCTCCTACGAGCAGTACTTC
CASSPRRLSSYEQYF
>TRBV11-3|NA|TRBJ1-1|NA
TGTGCCAGCAGCCTGCGACACCCTACTGAAGCTTTCTTT
CASSLRHPTEAFF
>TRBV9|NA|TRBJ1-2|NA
TGTGCCAGCAGCCCCCGCGAGGGGGAGGGGCTATATGGCTACACCTTC
CASSPREGEGLYGYTF
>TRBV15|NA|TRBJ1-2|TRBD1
TGTGCCACCAGCAGAGCGGGACAGGGCTATGGCTACACCTTC
CATSRAGQGYGYTF
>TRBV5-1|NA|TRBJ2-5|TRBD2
TGCGCCAGCAGCCCCTCGGGGGGGCAAGAGACCCAGTACTTC
CASSPSGGQETQYF
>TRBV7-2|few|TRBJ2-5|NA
TGTGCCAGCAGCTTAGTGTGGGGCCAAGAGACCCAGTACTTC
CASSLVWGQETQYF
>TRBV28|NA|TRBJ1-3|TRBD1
TGTGCCAGCAGTTTGGCGGGACAGAGTTTCCTTGGAAACACCATATATTTT
CASSLAGQSFLGNTIYF
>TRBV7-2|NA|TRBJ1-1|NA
TGTGCCAGCAGCTTGGGGGGCGGTGAAGCTTTCTTT
CASSLGGGEAFF
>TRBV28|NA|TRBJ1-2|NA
TGTGCCAGCAGTCCTTCCGGGGGCTACACCTTC
CASSPSGGYTF
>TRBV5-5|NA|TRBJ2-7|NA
TGTGCCAGCAGCTCGGACAGCTTTGGCGAGCAGTACTTC
CASSSDSFGEQYF
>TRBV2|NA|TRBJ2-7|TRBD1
TGTGCCAGCATTGGGACAGAAAATTACGAGCAGTACTTC
CASIGTENYEQYF
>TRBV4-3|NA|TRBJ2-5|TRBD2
TGCGCCAGCAGCCAAGATCAGACTAGCGGCCAAGAGACCCAGTACTTC
CASSQDQTSGQETQYF
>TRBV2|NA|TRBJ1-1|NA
TGTGCCAGCACCGAAAGCCCCGGGGGCGGTTTCTTT
CASTESPGGGFF
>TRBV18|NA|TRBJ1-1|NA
TGTGCCAGCTCACCCGACCTAAACACTGAAGCTTTCTTT
CASSPDLNTEAFF
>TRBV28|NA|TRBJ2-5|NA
TGTGCCAGCAGTAGTGGAATACAAGAGACCCAGTACTTC
CASSSGIQETQYF
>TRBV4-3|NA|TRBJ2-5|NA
TGCGCCAGCGCTCAACAGGGGGGGCAGACCCAGTACTTC
CASAQQGGQTQYF
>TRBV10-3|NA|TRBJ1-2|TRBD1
TGTGCCACCGGGGACAGTACCCCGATCTATGGCTACACCTTC
CATGDSTPIYGYTF
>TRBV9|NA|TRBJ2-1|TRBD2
TGTGCCAGCAGCGCCCTCTCGCGGGGGTCCTACAATGAGCAGTTCTTC
CASSALSRGSYNEQFF
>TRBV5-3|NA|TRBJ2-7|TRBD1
TGTGCCCAACCCTCGCGACAGGGTTGCTACGAGCAGTACTTC
CAQPSRQGCYEQYF
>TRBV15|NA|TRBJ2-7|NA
TGTGCCACCAGCAGAGACCCTGGCGTTTCCTACGAGCAGTACTTC
CATSRDPGVSYEQYF
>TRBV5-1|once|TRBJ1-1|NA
TGCGCCAGCAGCTTGGGCGGGGGAAACACTGAAGCTTTCTTT
CASSLGGGNTEAFF
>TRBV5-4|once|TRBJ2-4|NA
TGTGCCAGCAGCTTGGAGAGGGGGGGTCTTGGCAAAAACATTCAGTACTTC
CASSLERGGLGKNIQYF
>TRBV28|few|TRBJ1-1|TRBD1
TGTGCCAGCAGTTTAACGAGCCTAAGTATGACAGGGAAGAACACTGAAGCTTTCTTT
CASSLTSLSMTGKNTEAFF
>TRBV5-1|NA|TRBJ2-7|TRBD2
TGCGCCAGCAGCTTACTCGCGGGGACGGGGGGGGAGCAGTACTTC
CASSLLAGTGGEQYF
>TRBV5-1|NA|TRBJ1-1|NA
TGCGCCAGCAGCTTGACAGGTGAAGCTTTCTTT
CASSLTGEAFF
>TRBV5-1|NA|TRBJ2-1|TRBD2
TGCGCCAGCAGGCGGCGGGGGGCTCGGGATGAGCAGTTCTTC
CASRRRGARDEQFF
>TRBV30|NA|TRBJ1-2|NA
TGTGCCTGCCTCAGGGTGGACTATGGCTACACCTTC
CACLRVDYGYTF
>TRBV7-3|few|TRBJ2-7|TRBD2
TGTGCCAGCAGCTTAACACCCGGGAGGGAGCAGTACTTC
CASSLTPGREQYF